The T cell receptor (beta chain) under discussion was sequenced for a study of T cells in tuberculosis. The CDR3 has 13 residues. Germline V lookup: CDR1 MNHEY, CDR2 SVGAGI. V shed 6 bases and J 6 bases; nucleotides not matched to a gene: 7. A note on this clone: Its specificity is unknown.

TCRdb's copy holds only in-frame clones and misses some; the assay was immunoSEQ multiplex PCR. The sample includes tens of thousands of clones, 90% to 95% of them seen just once. At study entry, adolescents had tuberculin skin tests and IGRA screening. Each clinical donor contributed on average about 92,000 T cells from unsorted cryopreserved PBMC. Study-level findings and limits: Smaller distances to GMM-specific TCRs suggested their expansion in active tuberculosis. Selection depended on which cryopreserved specimens were available.

The clonotype originates from a donor aged 10-29 years with latent tuberculosis or without tuberculosis infection. The material sequenced was PBMCs. V usage is TRBV6-5 and J usage is TRBJ1-2; 7 nucleotides line up with TRBD1. CDR3 DNA sequence: TGTGCCAGCAGCGACAGGGTTGGGGATGGCTACACCTTC. It translates to CASSDRVGDGYTF.